Given below is one T cell receptor beta chain in context. Antigen specificity is unknown. This record comes from a study of cytomegalovirus exposure and HLA in healthy donors. Notes on the study in general: In an earlier analysis, about 87% or about 30%: the productive usage of most TCR beta V segments. Cytomegalovirus association was assigned to some 160 TCR beta chains.

Germline CDR1 and CDR2: SGHRS and YFSETQ. This CDR3 has 14 amino acids. V lost 4 bases and J lost 5, with 15 bases in between. PCR primers comprised 60 Vbeta and 13 Jbeta primers. The protocol was immunoSEQ multiplex PCR, while the TCRdb copy is restricted to in-frame clones and leaves out a portion. Here the sample spans just over 150,000 clones, 82% being singletons. This chain links TRBV5-1 with TRBJ1-2; TRBD1 might be the D (6 bases). The clonotype was recovered from a woman in her forties or fifties in good health and CMV-seropositive. The specimen was PBMCs. The CDR3 DNA follows: TGCGCCAGCAGCCTGGCTGTGACAGGATATGGCTACACCTTC. It is translated as CASSLAVTGYGYTF.